Below, 21 T cell receptor beta chains from the same sample are listed, as sequenced in a study of T cell changes during pregnancy in multiple sclerosis. Some clones are missing from TCRdb's copy, which holds only in-frame ones; the method was immunoSEQ multiplex PCR. The table has more than 35,000 clones, about 90% seen once. The sample consisted of CD4+ T cells from peripheral blood mononuclear cells, taken before pregnancy. These receptors were collected from a female donor with multiple sclerosis, enrolled in a pregnancy study.

DNA of the CDR3: TGTGCCAGCAGACTAGATAATTCACCCCTCCACTTT. Translated, it gives CASRLDNSPLHF. The chain uses TRBV28 and TRBJ1-6, with D uncertain. Between the trimmed V and J ends, which lost 6 bases and 5 bases, there was a span of 5 bases. CDR1 is MDHEN and CDR2 is SYDVKM in the germline V gene. The length of the CDR3 is 12 residues.

The chain employs TRBV7-3 and TRBJ1-2; perhaps TRBD1 as D (6 bases). The V gene lost 0 bases and the J gene lost 8 bases, with 10 bases spanning the gap. Germline lookup yields CDR1 SGHTA and CDR2 FQGTGA. The CDR3 loop spans 13 amino acids. This CDR3 reads CASSLTGQSGYTF. The CDR3 DNA reads as TGTGCCAGCAGCTTAACGGGACAAAGCGGCTACACCTTC.

J is TRBJ2-7 and V is TRBV6-5, with a weak D call TRBD2 (7 bases). CDR3 length: 12 residues. Germline loops: CDR1 MNHEY, CDR2 SVGAGI. Trimming took off 6 bases at V and 6 bases at J, with 12 bases between the two ends. The CDR3 here is CASSSGGGEQYF. CDR3 sequence (DNA): TGTGCCAGCAGCTCGGGGGGCGGCGAGCAGTACTTC.

This clone occurred once. The rearrangement links TRBV5-8 to TRBJ2-5; 7 bases are a match to TRBD2. Germline assignment: CDR1 SGHTS and CDR2 YDEGEE. CDR3 length: 15 amino acids. The trim removed 6 bases at V and 5 bases at J, leaving 13 bases unmatched. The CDR3 here is CASTLRGVGSETQYF. In DNA, the CDR3 is TGTGCCAGCACCCTCCGGGGGGTAGGGTCCGAGACCCAGTACTTC.

This sequence joins TRBV30 and TRBJ1-1; the D gene is possibly TRBD1 (6 bases). Germline values: CDR1 GTSNPN, CDR2 SVGIG (reference sequence). Trimming stripped 2 bases from V and 5 bases from J, with 15 bases between. The CDR3 consists of 14 residues. The CDR3 nucleotides read TGTGCCTGGAGTAATTTGGGGAGGGGGACTGAAGCTTTCTTT. It specifies CAWSNLGRGTEAFF.

V is TRBV18 and J is TRBJ1-5; D unresolved. Germline CDR1 is KGHSH and CDR2 is LQKENI. CDR3 length: 15 amino acids. V was clipped by 3 bases and J by 0 bases, with 9 bases between them. The CDR3 protein is CASSPGRNSNQPQHF. As DNA, the CDR3 is TGTGCCAGCTCACCGGGGAGAAATAGCAATCAGCCCCAGCATTTT.

The rearrangement uses TRBV10-3 and TRBJ1-1; 9 nucleotides match TRBD1. The CDR3 is 15 residues long. V lost 6 bases and J lost 5; bases outside the gene matches: 10. CDR1 and CDR2 (germline): ENHRY, SYGVKD. The CDR3 sequence: CAIRIRQGGGTEAFF. Here the CDR3 DNA reads TGTGCCATCAGAATAAGACAGGGGGGGGGAACTGAAGCTTTCTTT.

This chain links TRBV5-1 with TRBJ1-2; 11 nucleotides align to TRBD1. Trimming at V came to 4 bases and at J to 7 bases, leaving 9 bases not matched to a gene. The CDR3 spans 15 residues. Germline V gene sequence: CDR1 SGHRS, CDR2 YFSETQ. The DNA of the CDR3 is TGCGCCAGCAGCGTGGACAGGGGGCGGGATGGTGGCTACACCTTC. It encodes CASSVDRGRDGGYTF.

The chain couples TRBV18 to TRBJ1-1; TRBD1 is a possible D gene (6 bases). The germline V gene encodes CDR1 KGHSH and CDR2 LQKENI. Between the trimmed V and J ends, which lost 1 base and 4 bases, there was a span of 10 bases. CDR3 length equals 14 residues. CDR3 region: CASSPQGVSTEAFF. The CDR3 DNA is TGTGCCAGCTCACCACAGGGGGTGAGCACTGAAGCTTTCTTT.

This chain joins TRBV6-5 and TRBJ1-5, with no clear D. Germline loops: CDR1 MNHEY, CDR2 SVGAGI. The CDR3 is 13 residues long. The germline V and J ends were trimmed by 6 bases and 4 bases, with 10 bases remaining between them. Written as DNA, the CDR3 is TGTGCCAGCAGCGGGAGAACGAATCAGCCCCAGCATTTT. Protein product: CASSGRTNQPQHF.

The genes are TRBV4-1 and TRBJ2-1; perhaps TRBD1 as D (5 bases). V lost 0 bases and J 11 bases, leaving 11 bases between the germline ends. The CDR3 loop spans 13 amino acids. CDR1 and CDR2 (germline): MGHRA, YSYEKL. This chain's CDR3 is CASSQDFAGKQFF. The CDR3 DNA reads as TGCGCCAGCAGCCAAGATTTTGCAGGGAAGCAGTTCTTC.

Comment on this clone: Compared with germline, one end of the junction differs, possibly owing to a read error. Other nucleotide sequences from this sample produce the same CDR3. DNA of the CDR3: TGTGCCAGCAGTTACTCGGGCGGACTAGCGGAGACCCAATACTTC. It translates to CASSYSGGLAETQYF. V usage is TRBV6-6 and J usage is TRBJ2-5; 10 bases line up with TRBD2. The V gene's germline CDR1 is MNHNY and CDR2 SVGAGI (reference sequence). The CDR3 is made up of 15 amino acids.

The rearrangement joins TRBV27 to TRBJ2-3; TRBD2 aligns across 12 bases. Germline V lookup: CDR1 MNHEY, CDR2 SMNVEV (reference sequence). The length of the CDR3 is 19 residues. The V segment lost 7 bases and the J segment 6 bases; nucleotides outside the gene matches: 20. CDR3 sequence: CASTLFYTSTSGGRDTQYF. For the CDR3, the DNA is TGTGCCAGCACCCTTTTTTACACCTCAACTAGCGGGGGGAGGGATACGCAGTATTTT.

The genes are TRBV28 and TRBJ1-4; D is perhaps TRBD1 (5 bases). V lost 7 bases, J lost 4 bases, and 25 bases lay in between. CDR1 and CDR2 (germline): MDHEN, SYDVKM. The CDR3 runs to 18 residues. The CDR3: CASNPVGLGGADNEKLFF. Written as DNA, the CDR3 is TGTGCCAGCAACCCGGTCGGCCTCGGAGGGGCCGATAATGAAAAACTGTTTTTT.

The gene calls are TRBV4-3 and TRBJ1-6, with 7 bases identical to TRBD1. The CDR3 runs 14 residues. Germline CDR1 reads LGHNA; CDR2 reads YSLEER. V trimming: 0 bases; J trimming: 9 bases; junction bases outside the gene matches: 2. CDR3 bases: TGCGCCAGCAGCCAAGAACCAGGGGGTTCACCCCTCCACTTT. Translating it yields CASSQEPGGSPLHF.

The J gene is TRBJ2-3, the V gene TRBV2; 16 positions match TRBD2. The germline V gene encodes CDR1 SNHLY and CDR2 FYNNEI. V dropped 6 bases and J dropped 4; count of bases not matched to a gene: 1. The CDR3 extends over 15 amino acids. DNA for the CDR3: TGTGCCAGCAGGGGACTAGCGGGGGGGGCAGATACGCAGTATTTT. Protein: CASRGLAGGADTQYF.

This sequence joins TRBV6-1 and TRBJ2-5; 9 bases are a match to TRBD1. The germline CDR1 and CDR2 sequences are MNHNS and SASEGT. The CDR3 length is 15 residues. V was clipped by 4 bases and J by 6 bases; unmatched bases: 9. This CDR3 is CASSAWTGVLQTQYF. The CDR3 bases are TGTGCCAGCAGTGCCTGGACAGGGGTCCTGCAGACCCAGTACTTC.

This clone was observed once. V usage is TRBV2 and J usage is TRBJ1-1; the D is unclear. CDR3 length: 13 residues. V lost 5 bases and J 1 base, leaving 8 bases between the germline ends. Germline V gives CDR1 SNHLY, CDR2 FYNNEI. CDR3 protein: CASSPERNTEAFF. The CDR3 coding sequence is TGTGCCAGCAGTCCGGAGAGGAACACTGAAGCTTTCTTT.

The chain links TRBV14 to TRBJ2-1; 7 nucleotides agree with TRBD2. The CDR3 loop spans 16 amino acids. CDR1 is SGHDN, CDR2 FVKESK, per germline. The trim removed 5 bases at V and 5 bases at J, leaving 12 bases unmatched. The DNA for the CDR3 is TGTGCCAGCAGCATGAAGCGGGGCCTCCGAAACAATGAGCAGTTCTTC. It specifies CASSMKRGLRNNEQFF.

V is TRBV6-5 and J is TRBJ2-2; TRBD2 might be the D (7 bases). With 0 bases removed from V and 7 bases from J, the gap between germline ends came to 15 bases. Germline values: CDR1 MNHEY, CDR2 SVGAGI. The CDR3 totals 16 residues. CDR3 nucleotide sequence: TGTGCCAGCAGTTACTCAGGGGGGGGCCGGATCGGGGAGCTGTTTTTT. Amino acid sequence: CASSYSGGGRIGELFF.

The chain employs TRBV6-6 and TRBJ2-7; TRBD2 aligns across 10 bases. Losses at the gene ends were 4 bases for V and 0 bases for J; bases not matched to a gene: 3. The germline CDR1 and CDR2 sequences are MNHNY and SVGAGI (reference sequence). CDR3 length: 15 amino acids. The CDR3 here is CASSSLAGASYEQYF. CDR3 sequence (DNA): TGTGCCAGCAGTTCCCTAGCGGGGGCCTCCTACGAGCAGTACTTC.